This record looks at one TCR beta chain sequence and its context. The data are from a study of blood T cell repertoires in COVID-19. Overall study context: T cells, B-cell-depleted T cells, or PBMCs supplied cDNA or gDNA.

Only in-frame clones appear in the TCRdb table, and some are missing; sequencing was by immunoSEQ multiplex PCR. In the table there are more than 250,000 clones, approximately 83% of which are singletons. V was pared by 3 bases and J by 6 bases, with 2 bases of the junction left unmatched. The CDR3 runs to 13 residues. Germline CDR1 and CDR2: SGHAT and FQNNGV. This chain uses TRBV11-2 with TRBJ1-1; 9 nucleotides agree with TRBD1. This clonotype was sampled from a woman between 25 and 40 years old who had recovered from COVID-19. The sample consisted of peripheral blood. The CDR3 is CASSLDRGSEAFF. In DNA form, the CDR3 reads TGTGCCAGCAGCTTGGACAGGGGCTCTGAAGCTTTCTTT.